The 29 T cell receptor beta chains presented below share a single source sample, sequenced in a study of cytomegalovirus exposure and HLA in healthy donors. The primer mix had 60 Vbeta and 13 Jbeta primers. Method: immunoSEQ multiplex PCR; TCRdb's copy keeps in-frame clones and lacks some. The sample consists of roughly 100,000 clones, roughly three quarters of them appearing once. The sequenced sample was PBMCs. The receptors come from a woman between 35 and 50 years old in good health and CMV-seronegative.

This clone turned up a few times. This rearrangement joins TRBV4-2 to TRBJ1-2, with a weak D call TRBD1 (5 bases). The V gene lost 3 bases and the J gene lost 6 bases, with 14 bases spanning the gap. CDR3 length: 14 residues. Germline lookup yields CDR1 LGHNA and CDR2 YNFKEQ. The DNA for the CDR3 is TGTGCCAGCAGCCAGATTTCAGGGCTCGATGGCTACACCTTC. This codes for CASSQISGLDGYTF.

The CDR3 DNA reads TGTGCCAGCAGCTTAAATGGGGGGTTCGGAAGGGAGACTGAAGCTTTCTTT. Encoded protein: CASSLNGGFGRETEAFF. V usage is TRBV7-3 and J usage is TRBJ1-1; possible D gene TRBD1, 5 bases. This CDR3 has 17 residues. V lost 1 base and J lost 5, with 20 bases in between. Per the germline V gene, CDR1 is SGHTA and CDR2 is FQGTGA.

J is TRBJ1-4 and V is TRBV7-9; 7 bases fit TRBD1. This CDR3 has 15 residues. With V trimmed by 5 bases and J by 4 bases, 7 bases remained unmatched. Germline CDR1 and CDR2: SEHNR and FQNEAQ (reference sequence). The CDR3 bases are TGTGCCAGCAGCCCAGGGGGAGGTGGTAATGAAAAACTGTTTTTT. Translation gives CASSPGGGGNEKLFF. The variable domain in full, with the rest retrieved from reference TRBV7-9 and TRBJ1-4, is DTGVSQNPRHKITKRGQNVTFRCDPISEHNRLYWYRQTLGQGPEFLTYFQNEAQLEKSRLLSDRFSAERPKGSFSTLEIQRTEQGDSAMYLCASSPGGGGNEKLFFGSGTQLSVL.

V is TRBV5-1 and J is TRBJ1-2, with TRBD1 matching over 8 bases. This CDR3 is built from 14 residues. V trimming: 3 bases; J trimming: 5 bases; junction bases outside the gene matches: 6. Germline V gene lookup returns CDR1 SGHRS and CDR2 YFSETQ. The CDR3 reads CASSSAQGGYGYTF. The CDR3 bases are TGCGCCAGCAGCTCGGCACAGGGGGGGTATGGCTACACCTTC.

The chain carries TRBV11-2 and TRBJ2-3; 7 nucleotides agree with TRBD2. Losses at the gene ends were 3 bases for V and 0 bases for J; bases not matched to a gene: 6. The CDR3 loop spans 16 amino acids. Germline CDR1 SGHAT, CDR2 FQNNGV. The DNA of the CDR3 is TGTGCCAGCAGCTTCATGCGGGGGTCGAGCACAGATACGCAGTATTTT. Protein sequence: CASSFMRGSSTDTQYF.

The chain couples TRBV5-1 to TRBJ2-7; possibly TRBD1 for D (7 bases). V lost 1 base to trimming and J lost 3 bases, with 8 bases between them. The CDR3 spans 13 residues. The germline V gene has CDR1 SGHRS and CDR2 YFSETQ. CDR3 DNA: TGCGCCAGCAGCTTGCAGGGGGGCTACGAGCAGTACTTC. Amino acid sequence: CASSLQGGYEQYF.

The CDR3 coding sequence is TGTGCCAGCAGCTTAGGGGGGACGGGGACAATGAACACCGGGGAGCTGTTTTTT. Amino acids: CASSLGGTGTMNTGELFF. The chain couples TRBV7-2 to TRBJ2-2, with a tentative D call TRBD1 (6 bases). This CDR3 has 18 amino acids. Germline-derived CDR1 and CDR2 are SGHTA and FQGNSA. Trimming removed 1 base from V and 1 base from J, with 16 bases in between.

The rearrangement links TRBV5-4 to TRBJ2-7, with 8 bases identical to TRBD1. The CDR3 runs 14 residues. CDR1 and CDR2 from the germline V gene are SGHNT and YYREEE (reference sequence). V was pared by 3 bases and J by 3 bases, with 5 bases of the junction left unmatched. Written as DNA, the CDR3 is TGTGCCAGCAGCTCCGGACAGGGTAACTACGAGCAGTACTTC. Protein: CASSSGQGNYEQYF.

The chain is built from TRBV10-3 and TRBJ2-3, with a tentative D call TRBD1 (6 bases). Between the trimmed V and J ends, which lost 7 bases and 6 bases, there was a span of 14 bases. The CDR3 runs to 13 residues. CDR1 is ENHRY, CDR2 SYGVKD, per germline. This CDR3 is CAIKLQGIDTQYF. The CDR3 region has the DNA TGTGCCATCAAACTACAGGGTATCGATACGCAGTATTTT.

This clone has a count of ten or more. The CDR3 spells CASSLTGGGILDGEAFF. The CDR3, as DNA: TGTGCCAGCAGCTTGACAGGGGGCGGAATCCTTGACGGTGAAGCTTTCTTT. V gene TRBV2 combines with J gene TRBJ1-1, with 10 bases aligning to TRBD1. Trimming at V came to 6 bases and at J to 7 bases, leaving 17 bases not matched to a gene. The CDR3 sequence is 17 residues long. CDR1 and CDR2 (germline): SNHLY, FYNNEI.

This chain joins TRBV2 and TRBJ2-3, with TRBD2 identical over 16 bases. Unmatched junction bases numbered 1, after V lost 3 bases and J lost 4 bases. Germline values: CDR1 SNHLY, CDR2 FYNNEI. The CDR3 contains 16 residues. This CDR3 is CASSDGTSGGADTQYF. The CDR3 bases are TGTGCCAGCAGTGACGGGACTAGCGGGGGGGCAGATACGCAGTATTTT.

V and J are TRBV6-5 and TRBJ1-4; TRBD1 might be the D (5 bases). The germline CDR1 and CDR2 sequences are MNHEY and SVGAGI. The CDR3 is 14 residues long. The germline V and J ends were trimmed by 4 bases and 10 bases, with 16 bases remaining between them. CDR3 sequence reads: CASSSDTQGGKLFF. The CDR3 bases are TGTGCCAGCAGTTCGGACACCCAAGGTGGAAAACTGTTTTTT.

This clone showed up just once. The V and J genes are TRBV30 and TRBJ2-7; 7 nucleotides line up with TRBD1. The CDR3 spans 14 residues. V was pared by 0 bases and J by 3 bases, with 5 bases of the junction left unmatched. The V gene's germline CDR1 is GTSNPN and CDR2 SVGIG (reference sequence). The CDR3 region is CAWSVFRGSYEQYF. DNA for the CDR3: TGTGCCTGGAGTGTATTCAGGGGGAGCTACGAGCAGTACTTC.

V and J are TRBV7-9 and TRBJ1-1, with a tentative D call TRBD1 (5 bases). The V gene lost 5 bases and the J gene lost 2 bases, with 18 bases spanning the gap. This CDR3 comprises 16 residues. CDR1 is SEHNR, CDR2 FQNEAQ, per germline (reference sequence). The CDR3 protein is CASSQFGGMVNTEAFF. For the CDR3, the DNA is TGTGCCAGCAGCCAGTTCGGGGGGATGGTTAACACTGAAGCTTTCTTT.

The chain links TRBV7-9 to TRBJ2-3; perhaps TRBD1 as D (7 bases). The CDR3 runs to 15 residues. Between the trimmed V and J ends, which lost 2 bases and 6 bases, there was a span of 15 bases. Germline V gene lookup returns CDR1 SEHNR and CDR2 FQNEAQ (reference sequence). In nucleotides, the CDR3 is TGTGCCAGCAGCTTATATGCAGGGGGGACGGATACGCAGTATTTT. It is translated as CASSLYAGGTDTQYF.

The V and J genes are TRBV30 and TRBJ1-2; D may be TRBD1 (5 bases). The CDR3 covers 12 residues. V was trimmed by 0 bases and J by 7 bases, leaving 9 bases between them. Germline V gene data show CDR1 as GTSNPN and CDR2 as SVGIG (reference sequence). The CDR3 protein is CAWSVGAPGYTF. As DNA, the CDR3 is TGTGCCTGGAGTGTTGGGGCGCCTGGCTACACCTTC.

This clone has more than one count but fewer than ten. The chain employs TRBV4-1 and TRBJ2-7; tentatively, D is TRBD1 (6 bases). The germline V gene encodes CDR1 MGHRA and CDR2 YSYEKL. The V end lost 0 bases, the J end lost 0 bases, and 15 bases lay between the germline ends. The CDR3 runs to 17 residues. CDR3 region: CASSQESRGGGSYEQYF. The CDR3 DNA reads as TGCGCCAGCAGCCAAGAGTCCAGGGGTGGGGGCTCCTACGAGCAGTACTTC.

The count of this clone is one. The CDR3 nucleotides read TGTGCCAGCAGCCTCAGGGACAAACGGGAGACCCAGTACTTC. Translating it yields CASSLRDKRETQYF. This chain joins TRBV9 and TRBJ2-5; D perhaps matches TRBD1 (6 bases). Trimming cost V 4 bases and J 5 bases, with 15 bases left between them. The germline V gene encodes CDR1 SGDLS and CDR2 YYNGEE. This CDR3 is built from 14 residues.

This chain uses TRBV7-2 with TRBJ2-3, with D unresolved. The V gene's germline CDR1 is SGHTA and CDR2 FQGNSA. The CDR3 loop spans 15 amino acids. V was shortened by 2 bases and J by 0 bases, with 9 bases between the two germline ends. The CDR3 loop reads CASSLLDISTDTQYF. The CDR3 coding sequence is TGTGCCAGCAGCTTATTAGATATTAGCACAGATACGCAGTATTTT.

This clone appeared once. The chain has TRBV9 and TRBJ2-3; TRBD2 might be the D (6 bases). The CDR3 has 14 residues. CDR1 is SGDLS and CDR2 is YYNGEE in the germline V gene. V was shortened by 2 bases and J by 0 bases, with 7 bases between the two germline ends. This CDR3 is CASSVAGSTDTQYF. The CDR3 DNA is TGTGCCAGCAGCGTGGCGGGGAGCACAGATACGCAGTATTTT.

The V gene is TRBV9, the J gene TRBJ1-4; no reliable D call. Germline V gives CDR1 SGDLS, CDR2 YYNGEE. This CDR3 spans 14 amino acids. Trimming stripped 4 bases from V and 4 bases from J, with 11 bases between. CDR3 in DNA: TGTGCCAGCAGCCCCCGGTATGTTAATGAAAAACTGTTTTTT. As protein: CASSPRYVNEKLFF.

The V and J genes are TRBV18 and TRBJ2-1, with D possibly matching TRBD1 (6 bases). Germline lookup yields CDR1 KGHSH and CDR2 LQKENI. This CDR3 region has 16 residues. The ends were cut back, 4 bases at V and 0 bases at J, with 13 bases in the middle. The CDR3 DNA reads as TGTGCCAGCTCACTCCAGGGGTCCTCCTCCTACAATGAGCAGTTCTTC. This encodes CASSLQGSSSYNEQFF.

J is TRBJ1-4 and V is TRBV6-1, with 8 bases lining up with TRBD1. With 5 bases clipped from V and 8 bases from J, the junction kept 1 base outside the gene matches. The length of the CDR3 is 12 residues. Germline V gene lookup returns CDR1 MNHNS and CDR2 SASEGT. The CDR3 DNA reads as TGTGCCAGCAGTAACAGGGGGGAAAAACTGTTTTTT. Its translation: CASSNRGEKLFF.

The CDR3 here is CASSLAGTDRQETQYF. CDR3 DNA: TGCGCCAGCAGCCTAGCCGGGACAGACAGACAAGAGACCCAGTACTTC. The J gene is TRBJ2-5, the V gene TRBV5-1, with TRBD1 matching over 7 bases. The CDR3 consists of 16 residues. Per germline, CDR1 SGHRS and CDR2 YFSETQ. The V gene end was trimmed by 4 bases and the J gene end by 2 bases; junction bases not matched to a gene: 11.

This chain links TRBV30 with TRBJ1-5; D ambiguous. The germline V gene has CDR1 GTSNPN and CDR2 SVGIG (reference sequence). The CDR3 is 13 residues long. Trimming removed 2 bases from V and 3 bases from J, with 8 bases in between. The DNA of the CDR3 is TGTGCCTGGAGTAGGCAGGCCAATCAGCCCCAGCATTTT. Amino acid sequence: CAWSRQANQPQHF.

This chain joins TRBV5-6 and TRBJ1-4; a weak D match, TRBD1 (6 bases). Germline CDR1 is SGHDT and CDR2 is YYEEEE. This CDR3 region has 15 residues. The V end was cut by 4 bases, the J end by 8 bases, with 18 bases between. The CDR3 is CASSLGPKGGEKLFF. Here the CDR3 DNA reads TGTGCCAGCAGCCTCGGGCCGAAGGGGGGGGAAAAACTGTTTTTT. Drawing the rest from reference TRBV5-6 and TRBJ1-4, the complete variable domain is DAGVTQSPTHLIKTRGQQVTLRCSPKSGHDTVSWYQQALGQGPQFIFQYYEEEERQRGNFPDRFSGHQFPNYSSELNVNALLLGDSALYLCASSLGPKGGEKLFFGSGTQLSVL.

The chain employs TRBV15 and TRBJ2-7, with 7 nucleotides matching TRBD1. J lost 0 bases, V lost 4 bases, and 6 bases had no gene match. There are 15 residues in the CDR3. Germline V gives CDR1 LNHNV, CDR2 YYDKDF (reference sequence). The CDR3 coding sequence is TGTGCCACCAGCACAGAACAGGGGATCTCCTACGAGCAGTACTTC. Protein: CATSTEQGISYEQYF.

In this sample, this clone turned up once. This chain uses TRBV5-4 with TRBJ2-1; 9 positions match TRBD2. There are 15 residues in the CDR3. Germline loops: CDR1 SGHNT, CDR2 YYREEE (reference sequence). V was clipped by 5 bases and J by 2 bases; unmatched bases: 5. CDR3 coding DNA: TGTGCCAGCAGTCTAGCGGGGCTTACCTACAATGAGCAGTTCTTC. Residues: CASSLAGLTYNEQFF.

The gene calls are TRBV15 and TRBJ1-2, with TRBD1 as a possible D gene (6 bases). CDR1 is LNHNV, CDR2 YYDKDF, per germline (reference sequence). This CDR3 is built from 15 residues. V was pared by 8 bases and J by 8 bases, with 24 bases between. The CDR3 sequence: CATSWEGDPYDGYTF. The CDR3 bases are TGTGCCACCTCATGGGAGGGGGATCCTTATGACGGCTACACCTTC.